The 4 T cell receptor beta chains below come from one sample, sequenced in a study of OX40 agonist ivuxolimab in advanced cancers. Sequenced by immunoSEQ multiplex PCR; TCRdb stores in-frame clones only, minus some. The table lists nearly 110,000 clones, around nine tenths of them singletons. This sample comprised CD4+ or CD8+ T cells sorted from blood, obtained in a trial of the OX40 agonist ivuxolimab. Receptor source: an adult with an advanced solid tumor such as melanoma, head and neck, liver or kidney cancer.

Note on this clone: Within the sample, other DNA sequences also encode this same CDR3. The V gene is TRBV11-2, the J gene TRBJ2-3, with D possibly being TRBD2 (6 bases). Germline V gives CDR1 SGHAT, CDR2 FQNNGV. The CDR3 extends over 15 amino acids. Trimming removed 0 bases from V and 0 bases from J, with 7 bases in between. The DNA of the CDR3 is TGTGCCAGCAGCTTAGATCGGGGGAGCACAGATACGCAGTATTTT. Its translation: CASSLDRGSTDTQYF. The variable domain in full, with the rest retrieved from reference TRBV11-2 and TRBJ2-3, is EAGVAQSPRYKIIEKRQSVAFWCNPISGHATLYWYQQILGQGPKLLIQFQNNGVVDDSQLPKDRFSAERLKGVDSTLKIQPAKLEDSAVYLCASSLDRGSTDTQYFGPGTRLTVL.

This clone was found once. The chain employs TRBV6-4 and TRBJ2-3; the D is unclear. Germline V gives CDR1 MRHNA, CDR2 SNTAGT. V lost 2 bases and J 1 base, leaving 10 bases between the germline ends. The CDR3 is made up of 15 amino acids. The CDR3 DNA reads TGTGCCAGCAGTGACGTTGGTCTCGGCACAGATACGCAGTATTTT. This gives the protein CASSDVGLGTDTQYF.

This chain links TRBV29-1 with TRBJ2-3; 12 bases are shared with TRBD2. Trimming at V came to 5 bases and at J to 0 bases, leaving 6 bases not matched to a gene. CDR1 and CDR2 from the germline V gene are SQVTM and ANQGSEA. The CDR3 extends over 16 amino acids. The CDR3 protein is CSVLAGGFPSTDTQYF. CDR3 coding DNA: TGCAGCGTTCTAGCGGGGGGGTTCCCTAGCACAGATACGCAGTATTTT.

The rearrangement uses TRBV30 and TRBJ1-4, with D unresolved. V lost 8 bases, J lost 8 bases, and 18 bases lay in between. This CDR3 has 13 amino acids. Germline CDR1 reads GTSNPN; CDR2 reads SVGIG (reference sequence). The CDR3 here is CAQALGDAEKLFF. The DNA for the CDR3 is TGTGCCCAGGCCCTAGGTGATGCGGAAAAACTGTTTTTT. Combining the CDR3 with reference TRBV30 and TRBJ1-4 gives the whole variable domain SQTIHQWPATLVQPVGSPLSLECTVEGTSNPNLYWYRQAAGRGLQLLFYSVGIGQISSEVPQNLSASRPQDRQFILSSKKLLLSDSGFYLCAQALGDAEKLFFGSGTQLSVL.